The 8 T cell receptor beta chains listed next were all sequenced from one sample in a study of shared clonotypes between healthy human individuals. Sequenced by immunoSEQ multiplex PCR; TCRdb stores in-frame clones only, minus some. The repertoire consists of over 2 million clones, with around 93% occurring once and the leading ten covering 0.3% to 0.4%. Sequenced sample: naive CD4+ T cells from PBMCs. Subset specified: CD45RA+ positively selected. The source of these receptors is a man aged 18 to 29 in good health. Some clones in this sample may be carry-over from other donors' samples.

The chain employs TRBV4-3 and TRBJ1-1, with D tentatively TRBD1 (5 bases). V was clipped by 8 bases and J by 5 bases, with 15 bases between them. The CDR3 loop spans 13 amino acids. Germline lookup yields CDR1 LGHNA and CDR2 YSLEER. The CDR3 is CASGHYRDTEAFF. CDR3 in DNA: TGCGCCAGCGGACACTATAGGGATACTGAAGCTTTCTTT.

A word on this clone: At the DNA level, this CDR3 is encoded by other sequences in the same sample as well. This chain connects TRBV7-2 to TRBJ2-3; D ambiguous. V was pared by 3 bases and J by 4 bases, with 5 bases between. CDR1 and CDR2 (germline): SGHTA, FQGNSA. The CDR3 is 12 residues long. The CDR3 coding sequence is TGTGCCAGCAGCTTTCGGGCAGATACGCAGTATTTT. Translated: CASSFRADTQYF.

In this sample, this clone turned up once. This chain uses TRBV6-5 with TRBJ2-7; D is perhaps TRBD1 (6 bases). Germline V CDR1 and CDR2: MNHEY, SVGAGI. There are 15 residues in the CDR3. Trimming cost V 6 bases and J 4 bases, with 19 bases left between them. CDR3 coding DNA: TGTGCCAGCAGACAGGGTCCCTACCCCCTTTACGAGCAGTACTTC. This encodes CASRQGPYPLYEQYF.

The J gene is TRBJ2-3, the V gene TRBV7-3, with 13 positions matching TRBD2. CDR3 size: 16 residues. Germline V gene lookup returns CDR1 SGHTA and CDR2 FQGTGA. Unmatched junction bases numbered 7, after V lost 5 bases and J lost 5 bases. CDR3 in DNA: TGTGCCAGCAGCACACGGACTAGCGGGAGCGGAGATACGCAGTATTTT. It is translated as CASSTRTSGSGDTQYF.

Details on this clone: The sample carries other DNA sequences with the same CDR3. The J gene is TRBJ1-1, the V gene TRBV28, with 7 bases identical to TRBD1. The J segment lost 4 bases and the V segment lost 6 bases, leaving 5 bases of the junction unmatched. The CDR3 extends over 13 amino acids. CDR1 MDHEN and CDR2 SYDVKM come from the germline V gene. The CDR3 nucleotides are TGTGCCAGCAGCTTGACAGGGCCCACTGAAGCTTTCTTT. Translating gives CASSLTGPTEAFF.

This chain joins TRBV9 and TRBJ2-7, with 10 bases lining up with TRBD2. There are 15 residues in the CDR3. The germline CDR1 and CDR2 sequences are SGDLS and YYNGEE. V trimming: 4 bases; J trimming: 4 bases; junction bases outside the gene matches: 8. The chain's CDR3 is CASSPGTSESYEQYF. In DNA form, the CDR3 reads TGTGCCAGCAGCCCAGGGACTAGCGAGTCTTACGAGCAGTACTTC.

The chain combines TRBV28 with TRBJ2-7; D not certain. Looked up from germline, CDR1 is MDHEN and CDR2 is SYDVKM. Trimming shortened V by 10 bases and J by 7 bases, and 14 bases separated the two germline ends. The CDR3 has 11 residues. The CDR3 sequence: CATATRKEQYF. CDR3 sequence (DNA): TGTGCCACAGCGACAAGAAAGGAGCAGTACTTC. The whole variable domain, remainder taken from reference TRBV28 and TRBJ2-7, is DVKVTQSSRYLVKRTGEKVFLECVQDMDHENMFWYRQDPGLGLRLIYFSYDVKMKEKGDIPEGYSVSREKKERFSLILESASTNQTSMYLCATATRKEQYFGPGTRLTVT.

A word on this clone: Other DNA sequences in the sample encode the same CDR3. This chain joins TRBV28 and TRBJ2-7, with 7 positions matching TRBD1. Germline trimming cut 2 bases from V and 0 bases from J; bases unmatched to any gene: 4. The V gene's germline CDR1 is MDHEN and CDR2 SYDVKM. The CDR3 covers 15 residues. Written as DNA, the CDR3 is TGTGCCAGCAGTTTAACTGGGACAGCCTCCTACGAGCAGTACTTC. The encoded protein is CASSLTGTASYEQYF.